The clone carrying this T cell receptor (beta chain) was counted once. A much larger clone sits a single nucleotide away, making a read error possible. This record comes from a study of glioma-infiltrating T cells. Amplification of TCR alpha and beta CDR3 regions from RNA used iRepertoire nested multiplex PCR. TCRdb called the multiplex PCR reads again in MiXCR, with one record for every CDR3 protein. The table has more than 95,000 distinct CDR3 sequences, about 30% seen once. Sequencing was carried out using glioma tissue, nonneoplastic brain tissue, or PBMCs (not recorded which). This receptor was taken from a human donor with low-grade glioma or glioblastoma, undergoing nonglioma brain surgery, or in good health (not recorded which).

The CDR3 spells CASSSPSRGNYGYTF. In DNA form, the CDR3 reads TGTGCCAGCAGTTCGCCGTCCCGAGGTAACTATGGCTACACCTTC. The gene calls are TRBV6-1 and TRBJ1-2; no firm D call. The CDR3 totals 15 residues. V lost 5 bases and J 1 base, leaving 14 bases between the germline ends. Germline V gene lookup returns CDR1 MNHNS and CDR2 SASEGT.